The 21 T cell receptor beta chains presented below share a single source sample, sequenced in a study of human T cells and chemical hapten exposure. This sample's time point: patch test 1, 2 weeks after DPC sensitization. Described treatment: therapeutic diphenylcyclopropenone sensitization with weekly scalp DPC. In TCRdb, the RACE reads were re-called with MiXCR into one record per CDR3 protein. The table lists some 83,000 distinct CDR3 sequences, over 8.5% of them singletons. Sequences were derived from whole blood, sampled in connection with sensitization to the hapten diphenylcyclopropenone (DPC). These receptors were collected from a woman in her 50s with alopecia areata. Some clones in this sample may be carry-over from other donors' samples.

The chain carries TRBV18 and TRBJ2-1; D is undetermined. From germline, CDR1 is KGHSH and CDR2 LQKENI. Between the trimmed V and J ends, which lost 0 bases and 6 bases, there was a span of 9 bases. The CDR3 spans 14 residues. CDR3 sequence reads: CASSPPSYANEQFF. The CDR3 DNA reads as TGTGCCAGCTCACCACCTAGCTATGCCAATGAGCAGTTCTTC.

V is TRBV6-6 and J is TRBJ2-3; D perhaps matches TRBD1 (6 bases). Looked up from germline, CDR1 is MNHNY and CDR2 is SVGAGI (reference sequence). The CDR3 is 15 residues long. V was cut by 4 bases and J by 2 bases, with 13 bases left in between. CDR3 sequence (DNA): TGTGCCAGCAGTTCACAGGGCAAAAACACAGATACGCAGTATTTT. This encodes CASSSQGKNTDTQYF.

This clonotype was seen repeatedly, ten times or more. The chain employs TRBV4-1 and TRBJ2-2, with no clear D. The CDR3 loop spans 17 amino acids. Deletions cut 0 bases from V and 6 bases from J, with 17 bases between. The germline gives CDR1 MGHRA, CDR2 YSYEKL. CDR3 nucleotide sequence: TGCGCCAGCAGCCAAGATCGGATGGCAGTGGATGCCGGGGAGCTGTTTTTT. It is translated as CASSQDRMAVDAGELFF.

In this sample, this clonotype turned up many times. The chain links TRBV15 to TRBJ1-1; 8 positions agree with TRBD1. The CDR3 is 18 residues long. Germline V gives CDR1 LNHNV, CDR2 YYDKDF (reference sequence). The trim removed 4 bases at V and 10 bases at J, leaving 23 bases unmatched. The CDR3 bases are TGTGCCACCAGCACGAGTCGTGCAGGGGGCGGAGTGGGTCTGAGAGCTTTCTTT. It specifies CATSTSRAGGGVGLRAFF.

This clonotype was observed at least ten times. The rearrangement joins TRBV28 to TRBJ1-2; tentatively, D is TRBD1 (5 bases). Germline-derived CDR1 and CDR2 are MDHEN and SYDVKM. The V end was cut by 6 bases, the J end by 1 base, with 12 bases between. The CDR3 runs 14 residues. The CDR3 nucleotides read TGTGCCAGCAGGAGGGGCAGCTATAACTATGGCTACACCTTC. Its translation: CASRRGSYNYGYTF.

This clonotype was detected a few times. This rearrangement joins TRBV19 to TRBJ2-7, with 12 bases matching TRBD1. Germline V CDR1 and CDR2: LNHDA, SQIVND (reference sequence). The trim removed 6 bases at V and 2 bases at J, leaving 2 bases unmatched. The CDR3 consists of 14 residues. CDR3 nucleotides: TGTGCCAGTAGGGGGACAGGGGGCCCCTACGAGCAGTACTTC. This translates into CASRGTGGPYEQYF.

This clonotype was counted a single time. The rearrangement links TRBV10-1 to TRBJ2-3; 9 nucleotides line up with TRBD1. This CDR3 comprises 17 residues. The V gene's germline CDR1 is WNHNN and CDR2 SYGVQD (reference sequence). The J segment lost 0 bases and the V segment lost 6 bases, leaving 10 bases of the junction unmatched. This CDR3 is CASSPGTGPFSTDTQYF. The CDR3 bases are TGCGCCAGCAGCCCTGGGACAGGGCCATTTAGCACAGATACGCAGTATTTT.

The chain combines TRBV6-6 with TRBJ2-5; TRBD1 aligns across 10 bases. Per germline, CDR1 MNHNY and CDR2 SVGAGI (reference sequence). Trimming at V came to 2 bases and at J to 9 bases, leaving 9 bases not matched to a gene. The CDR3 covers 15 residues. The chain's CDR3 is CASSYPGQGRMAQYF. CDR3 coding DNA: TGTGCCAGCAGTTACCCGGGACAGGGGAGGATGGCCCAGTACTTC.

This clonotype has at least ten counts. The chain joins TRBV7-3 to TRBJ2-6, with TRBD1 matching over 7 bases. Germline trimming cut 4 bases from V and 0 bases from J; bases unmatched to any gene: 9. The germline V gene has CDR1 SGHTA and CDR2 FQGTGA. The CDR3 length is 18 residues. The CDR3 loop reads CASSSRQGFSSGANVLTF. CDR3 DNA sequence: TGTGCCAGCAGCTCCAGACAGGGCTTCTCCTCTGGGGCCAACGTCCTGACTTTC.

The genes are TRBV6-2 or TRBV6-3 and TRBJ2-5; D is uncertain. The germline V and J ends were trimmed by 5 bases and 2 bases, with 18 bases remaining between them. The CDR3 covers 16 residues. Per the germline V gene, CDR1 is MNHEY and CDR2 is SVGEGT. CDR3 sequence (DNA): TGTGCCAGCAGTCCTAGGTGGCACTCCACTCAAGAGACCCAGTACTTC. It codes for CASSPRWHSTQETQYF.

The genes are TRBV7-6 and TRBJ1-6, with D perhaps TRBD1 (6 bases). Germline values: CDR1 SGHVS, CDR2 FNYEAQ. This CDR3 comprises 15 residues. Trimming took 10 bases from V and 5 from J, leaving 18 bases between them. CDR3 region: CAKVGGRENNSPLHF. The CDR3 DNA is TGTGCCAAGGTCGGGGGGCGAGAGAATAATTCACCCCTCCACTTT.

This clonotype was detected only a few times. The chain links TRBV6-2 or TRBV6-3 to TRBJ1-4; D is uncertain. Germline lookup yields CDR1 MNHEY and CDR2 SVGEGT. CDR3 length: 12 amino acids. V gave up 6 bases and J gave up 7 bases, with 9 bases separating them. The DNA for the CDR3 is TGTGCCAGCAGATACCGTGCTGAAAAACTGTTTTTT. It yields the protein CASRYRAEKLFF.

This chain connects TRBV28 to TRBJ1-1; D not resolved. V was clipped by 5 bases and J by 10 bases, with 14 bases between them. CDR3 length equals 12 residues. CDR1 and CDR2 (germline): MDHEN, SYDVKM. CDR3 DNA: TGTGCCAGCAGTAGAGGCGGGGTCGGAGCTTTCTTT. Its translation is CASSRGGVGAFF.

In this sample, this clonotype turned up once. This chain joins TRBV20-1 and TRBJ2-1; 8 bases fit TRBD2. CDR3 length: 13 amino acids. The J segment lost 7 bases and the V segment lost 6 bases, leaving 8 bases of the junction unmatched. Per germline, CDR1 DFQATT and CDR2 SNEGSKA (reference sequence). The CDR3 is CSALTSGRNEQFF. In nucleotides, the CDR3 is TGCAGTGCATTAACTAGCGGCAGAAATGAGCAGTTCTTC.

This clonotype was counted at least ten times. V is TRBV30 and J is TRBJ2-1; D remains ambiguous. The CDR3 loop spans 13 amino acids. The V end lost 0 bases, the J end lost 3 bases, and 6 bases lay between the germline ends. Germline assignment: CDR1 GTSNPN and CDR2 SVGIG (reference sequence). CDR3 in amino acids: CAWSVVHYNEQFF. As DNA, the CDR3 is TGTGCCTGGAGTGTAGTCCACTACAATGAGCAGTTCTTC.

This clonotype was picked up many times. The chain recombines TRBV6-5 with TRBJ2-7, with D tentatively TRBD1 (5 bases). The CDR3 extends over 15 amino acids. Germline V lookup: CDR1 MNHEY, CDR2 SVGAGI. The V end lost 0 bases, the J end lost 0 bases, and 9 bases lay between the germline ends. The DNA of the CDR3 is TGTGCCAGCAGTTACTCCCGACAGAGCTCCTACGAGCAGTACTTC. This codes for CASSYSRQSSYEQYF.

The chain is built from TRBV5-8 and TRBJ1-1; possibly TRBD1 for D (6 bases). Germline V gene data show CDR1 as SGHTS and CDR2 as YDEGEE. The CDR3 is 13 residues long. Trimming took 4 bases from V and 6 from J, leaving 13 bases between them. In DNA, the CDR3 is TGTGCCAGCAGCCCTGACAGGAAATCTGAAGCTTTCTTT. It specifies CASSPDRKSEAFF.

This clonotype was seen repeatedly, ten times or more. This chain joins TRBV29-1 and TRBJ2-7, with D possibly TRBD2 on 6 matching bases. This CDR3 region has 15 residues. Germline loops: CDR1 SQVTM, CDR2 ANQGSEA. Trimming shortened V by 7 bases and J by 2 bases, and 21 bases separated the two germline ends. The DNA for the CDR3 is TGCAGCGGGGGGGACCGAACAGACCGAGCCTACGAGCAGTACTTC. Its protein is CSGGDRTDRAYEQYF.

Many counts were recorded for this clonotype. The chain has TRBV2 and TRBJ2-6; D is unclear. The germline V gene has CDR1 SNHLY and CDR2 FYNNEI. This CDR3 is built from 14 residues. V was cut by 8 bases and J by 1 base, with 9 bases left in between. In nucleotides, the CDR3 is TGTGCCAGCCGATGGCAATCTGGGGCCAACGTCCTGACTTTC. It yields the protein CASRWQSGANVLTF. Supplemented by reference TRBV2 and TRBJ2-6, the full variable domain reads EPEVTQTPSHQVTQMGQEVILRCVPISNHLYFYWYRQILGQKVEFLVSFYNNEISEKSEIFDDQFSVERPDGSNFTLKIRSTKLEDSAMYFCASRWQSGANVLTFGAGSRLTVL.

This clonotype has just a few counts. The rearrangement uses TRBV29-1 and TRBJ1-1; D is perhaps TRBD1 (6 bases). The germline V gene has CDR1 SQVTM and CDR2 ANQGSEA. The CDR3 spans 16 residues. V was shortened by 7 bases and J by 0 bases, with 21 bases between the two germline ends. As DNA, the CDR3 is TGCAGCGCTCAGGGGTCTAGAGGACGCCTGAACACTGAAGCTTTCTTT. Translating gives CSAQGSRGRLNTEAFF.

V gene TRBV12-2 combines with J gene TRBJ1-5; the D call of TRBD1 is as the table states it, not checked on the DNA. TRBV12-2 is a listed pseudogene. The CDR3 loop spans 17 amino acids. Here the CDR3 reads CASRRPDRGQVNQPQHF. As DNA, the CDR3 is TGTGCAAGTCGCCGCCCGGACAGGGGGCAGGTCAATCAGCCCCAGCATTTT.